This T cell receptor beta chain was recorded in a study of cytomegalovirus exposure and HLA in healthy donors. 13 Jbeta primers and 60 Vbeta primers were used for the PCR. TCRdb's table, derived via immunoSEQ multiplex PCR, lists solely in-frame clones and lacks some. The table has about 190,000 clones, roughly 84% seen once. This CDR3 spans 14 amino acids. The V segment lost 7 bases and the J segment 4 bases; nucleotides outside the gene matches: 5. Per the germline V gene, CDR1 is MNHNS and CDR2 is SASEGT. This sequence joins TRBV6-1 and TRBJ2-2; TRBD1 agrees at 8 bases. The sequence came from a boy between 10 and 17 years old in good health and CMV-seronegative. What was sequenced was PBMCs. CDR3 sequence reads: CASTRTGFTGELFF. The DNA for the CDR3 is TGTGCCAGCACAAGGACAGGGTTCACCGGGGAGCTGTTTTTT.